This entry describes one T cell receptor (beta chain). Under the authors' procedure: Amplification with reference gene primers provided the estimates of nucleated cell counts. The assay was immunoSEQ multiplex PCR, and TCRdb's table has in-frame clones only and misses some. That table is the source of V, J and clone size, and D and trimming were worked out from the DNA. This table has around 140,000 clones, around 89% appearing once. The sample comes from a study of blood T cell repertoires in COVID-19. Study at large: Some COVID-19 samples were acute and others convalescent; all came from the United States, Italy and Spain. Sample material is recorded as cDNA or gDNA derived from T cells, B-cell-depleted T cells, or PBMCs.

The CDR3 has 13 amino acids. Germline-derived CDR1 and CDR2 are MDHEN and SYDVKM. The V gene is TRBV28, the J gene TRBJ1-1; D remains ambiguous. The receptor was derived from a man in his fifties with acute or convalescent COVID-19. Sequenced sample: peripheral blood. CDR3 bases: TGTGCTTGTCTGGGCAACATGAACACTGAAGCTTTCTTT. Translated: CACLGNMNTEAFF. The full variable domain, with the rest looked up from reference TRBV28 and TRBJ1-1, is DVKVTQSSRYLVKRTGEKVFLECVQDMDHENMFWYRQDPGLGLRLIYFSYDVKMKEKGDIPEGYSVSREKKERFSLILESASTNQTSMYLCACLGNMNTEAFFGQGTRLTVV.